The following is a T cell receptor (beta chain) sequence with its context. The trim removed 6 bases at V and 6 bases at J, leaving 8 bases unmatched. Germline V gene lookup returns CDR1 MNHEY and CDR2 SMNVEV (reference sequence). The CDR3 sequence is 14 residues long. The protocol was immunoSEQ multiplex PCR, while the TCRdb copy is restricted to in-frame clones and leaves out a portion. The sample includes around 180,000 clones, about 87% of them seen just once. The data were obtained in a study of blood T cell repertoires in COVID-19. The J gene is TRBJ1-2, the V gene TRBV27; TRBD1 aligns across 9 bases. The source of this sequence is a man in his fifties or sixties with acute or convalescent COVID-19. Sequenced sample: peripheral blood. The CDR3 nucleotides read TGTGCCAGCAGGCCTACCGGACAGGGGAATGGCTACACCTTC. Translation gives CASRPTGQGNGYTF.